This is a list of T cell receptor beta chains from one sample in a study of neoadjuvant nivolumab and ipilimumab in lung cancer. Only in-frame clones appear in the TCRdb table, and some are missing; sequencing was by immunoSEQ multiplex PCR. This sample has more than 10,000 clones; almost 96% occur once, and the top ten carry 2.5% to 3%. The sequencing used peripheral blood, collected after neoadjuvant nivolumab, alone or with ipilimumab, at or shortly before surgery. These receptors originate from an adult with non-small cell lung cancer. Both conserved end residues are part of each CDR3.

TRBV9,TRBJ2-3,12,CASSTARRPLTF
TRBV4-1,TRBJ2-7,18,CASSQAGRYVLNPHEQYF
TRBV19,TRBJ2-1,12,CASAAAGNEQFF
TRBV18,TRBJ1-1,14,CASSQQGADTEAFF
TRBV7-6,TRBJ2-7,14,CASSWRTSEGEQYF
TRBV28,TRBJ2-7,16,CASRPSGGQGSYEQYF
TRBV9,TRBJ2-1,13,CASSARLTGEQFF
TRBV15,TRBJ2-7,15,CATSGDRVSSYEQYF
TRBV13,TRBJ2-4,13,CASSLYRENIQYF
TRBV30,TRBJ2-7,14,CAWYPKDRTYEQYF
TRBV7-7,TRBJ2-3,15,CASSITGESTDTQYF
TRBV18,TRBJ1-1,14,CASSPQGVNTEAFF
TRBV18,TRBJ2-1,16,CASSPPAGPSYNEQFF
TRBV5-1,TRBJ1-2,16,CASSLEAGRGDYGYTF